This TCR beta chain was retrieved from a study of post-analysis software for immune sequencing data. Study-wide results and caveats: Normalized Chao1 diversity in multiple sclerosis patients fell significantly below that of controls. In patients, TRBV5-6, TRBV5-1 and TRBV20-1 belonged to roughly 5 TRBV segments found more frequently than in controls. Samples prepared in the same batch strongly co-clustered by F measure.

In this sample, this clonotype turned up a few times. Its antigen is unidentified. Germline V gives CDR1 SGHKS, CDR2 YYEKEE (reference sequence). The CDR3 length is 15 residues. The germline V and J ends were trimmed by 4 bases and 0 bases, with 11 bases remaining between them. Every TCR beta cDNA library bore unique molecular identifiers. TCRdb fed the PCR reads into MiXCR, producing one record per CDR3 protein. The sample contains fewer than 700,000 distinct CDR3 sequences, about 44% of which appear only once. The sample taken for sequencing was blood. This chain links TRBV5-5 with TRBJ2-1, with D perhaps matching TRBD1 (6 bases). This clonotype was obtained from a girl between 10 and 17 years old with multiple sclerosis. Here the CDR3 reads CASSTWTVSYNEQFF. CDR3 bases: TGTGCCAGCAGCACCTGGACAGTCTCCTACAATGAGCAGTTCTTC.